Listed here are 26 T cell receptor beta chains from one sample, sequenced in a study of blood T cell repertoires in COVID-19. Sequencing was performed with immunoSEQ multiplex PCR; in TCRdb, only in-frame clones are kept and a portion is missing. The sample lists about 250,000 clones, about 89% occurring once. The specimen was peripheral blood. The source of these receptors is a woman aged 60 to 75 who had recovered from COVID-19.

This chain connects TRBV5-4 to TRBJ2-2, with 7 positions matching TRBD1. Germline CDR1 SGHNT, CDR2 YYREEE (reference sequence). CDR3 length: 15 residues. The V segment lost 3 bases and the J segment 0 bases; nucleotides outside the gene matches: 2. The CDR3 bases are TGTGCCAGCAGCTGGGGGACAGCGAACACCGGGGAGCTGTTTTTT. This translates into CASSWGTANTGELFF.

The CDR3 here is CASSAALPLFYEQYF. The CDR3 DNA is TGTGCCAGCAGCGCGGCACTCCCGCTATTCTACGAGCAGTACTTC. The chain uses TRBV7-8 and TRBJ2-7; D gene ambiguous. V lost 5 bases and J lost 3, with 17 bases in between. CDR3 length: 15 residues. Germline V gene sequence: CDR1 SGHVS, CDR2 FQNEAQ.

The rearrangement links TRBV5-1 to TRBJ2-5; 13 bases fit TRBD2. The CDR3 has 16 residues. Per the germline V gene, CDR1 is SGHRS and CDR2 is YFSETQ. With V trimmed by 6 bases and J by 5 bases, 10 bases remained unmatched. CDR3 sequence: CASTLLAGGLGETQYF. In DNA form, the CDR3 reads TGCGCCAGCACCCTACTAGCGGGGGGGCTGGGGGAGACCCAGTACTTC. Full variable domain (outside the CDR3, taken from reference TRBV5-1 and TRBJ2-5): KAGVTQTPRYLIKTRGQQVTLSCSPISGHRSVSWYQQTPGQGLQFLFEYFSETQRNKGNFPGRFSGRQFSNSRSEMNVSTLELGDSALYLCASTLLAGGLGETQYFGPGTRLLVL.

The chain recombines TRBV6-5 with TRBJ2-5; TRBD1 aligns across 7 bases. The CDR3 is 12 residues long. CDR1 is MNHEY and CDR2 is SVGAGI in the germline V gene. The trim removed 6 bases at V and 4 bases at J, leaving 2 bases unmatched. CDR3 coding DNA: TGTGCCAGCAGCTCAGGGGGAGAGACCCAGTACTTC. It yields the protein CASSSGGETQYF.

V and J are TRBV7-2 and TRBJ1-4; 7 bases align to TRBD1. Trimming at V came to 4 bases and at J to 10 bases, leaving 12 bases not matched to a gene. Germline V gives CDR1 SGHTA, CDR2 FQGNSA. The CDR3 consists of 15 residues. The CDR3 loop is CASSSPGTAFGKLFF. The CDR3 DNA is TGTGCCAGCAGCTCTCCCGGGACAGCCTTCGGAAAACTGTTTTTT.

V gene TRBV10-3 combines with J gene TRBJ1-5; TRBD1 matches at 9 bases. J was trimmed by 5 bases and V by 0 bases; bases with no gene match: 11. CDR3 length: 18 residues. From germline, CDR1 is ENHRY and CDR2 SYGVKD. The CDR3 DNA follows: TGTGCCATCAGTGAGTCTGTACAGGGGGCGGTAGGATATCAGCCCCAGCATTTT. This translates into CAISESVQGAVGYQPQHF.

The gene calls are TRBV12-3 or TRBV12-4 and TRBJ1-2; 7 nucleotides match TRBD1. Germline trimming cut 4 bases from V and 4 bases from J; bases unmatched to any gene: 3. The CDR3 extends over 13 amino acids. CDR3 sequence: CASSWGTAYGYTF. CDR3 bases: TGTGCCAGCAGTTGGGGGACAGCCTATGGCTACACCTTC.

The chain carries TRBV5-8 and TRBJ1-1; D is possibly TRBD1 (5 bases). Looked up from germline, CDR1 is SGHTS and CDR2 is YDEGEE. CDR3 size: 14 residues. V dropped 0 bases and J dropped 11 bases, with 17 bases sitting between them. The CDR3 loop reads CASSLGGVPEVAFF. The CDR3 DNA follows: TGTGCCAGCAGCTTGGGGGGGGTCCCCGAAGTCGCTTTCTTT.

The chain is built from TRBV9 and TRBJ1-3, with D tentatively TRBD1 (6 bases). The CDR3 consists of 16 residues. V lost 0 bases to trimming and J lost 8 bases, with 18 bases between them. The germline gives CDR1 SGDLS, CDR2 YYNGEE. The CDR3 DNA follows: TGTGCCAGCAGCGTAGGGGCCAGGGGAGTCCAACACACCATATATTTT. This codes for CASSVGARGVQHTIYF.

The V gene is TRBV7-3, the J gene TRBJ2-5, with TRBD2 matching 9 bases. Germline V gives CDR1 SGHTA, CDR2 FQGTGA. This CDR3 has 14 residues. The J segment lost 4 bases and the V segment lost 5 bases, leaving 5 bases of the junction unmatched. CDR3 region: CASSPETSGETQYF. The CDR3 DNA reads TGTGCCAGCAGCCCGGAGACTAGCGGAGAGACCCAGTACTTC.

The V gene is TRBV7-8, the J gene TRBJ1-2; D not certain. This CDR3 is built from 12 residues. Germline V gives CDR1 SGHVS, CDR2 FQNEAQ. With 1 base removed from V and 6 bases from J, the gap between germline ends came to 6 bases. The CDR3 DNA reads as TGTGCCAGCAGCTTAGAGACACATGGCTACACCTTC. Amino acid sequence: CASSLETHGYTF.

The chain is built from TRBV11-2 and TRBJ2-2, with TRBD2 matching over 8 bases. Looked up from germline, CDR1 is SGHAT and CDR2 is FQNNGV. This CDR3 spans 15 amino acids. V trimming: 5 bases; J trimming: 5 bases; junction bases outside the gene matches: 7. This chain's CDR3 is CASSPAGGRTGELFF. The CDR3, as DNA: TGTGCCAGCAGCCCTGCGGGGGGTCGGACCGGGGAGCTGTTTTTT.

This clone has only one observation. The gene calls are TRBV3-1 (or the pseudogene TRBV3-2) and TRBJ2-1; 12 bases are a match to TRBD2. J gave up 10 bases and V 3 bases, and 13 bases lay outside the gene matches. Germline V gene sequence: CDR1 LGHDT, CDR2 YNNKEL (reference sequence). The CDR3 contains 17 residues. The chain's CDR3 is CASSHTSGGRVGNEQFF. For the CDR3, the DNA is TGTGCCAGCAGCCATACTAGCGGGGGGCGAGTCGGCAACGAGCAGTTCTTC.

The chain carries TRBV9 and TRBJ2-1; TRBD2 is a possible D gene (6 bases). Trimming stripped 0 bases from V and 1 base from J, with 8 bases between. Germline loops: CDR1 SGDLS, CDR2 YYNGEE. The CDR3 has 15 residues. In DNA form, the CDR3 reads TGTGCCAGCAGCGTAGCGGCGGGGTCCTACAATGAGCAGTTCTTC. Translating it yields CASSVAAGSYNEQFF.

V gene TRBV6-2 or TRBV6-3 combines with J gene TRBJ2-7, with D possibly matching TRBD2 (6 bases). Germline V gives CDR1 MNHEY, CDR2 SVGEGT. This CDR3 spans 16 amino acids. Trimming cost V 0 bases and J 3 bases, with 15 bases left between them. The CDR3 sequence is CASSYSTGGASYEQYF. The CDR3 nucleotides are TGTGCCAGCAGTTACTCGACCGGAGGGGCTAGCTACGAGCAGTACTTC.

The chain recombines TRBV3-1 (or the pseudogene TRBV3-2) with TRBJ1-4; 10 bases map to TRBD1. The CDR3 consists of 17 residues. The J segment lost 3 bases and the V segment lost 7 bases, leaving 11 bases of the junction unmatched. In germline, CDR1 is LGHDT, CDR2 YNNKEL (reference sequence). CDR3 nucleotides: TGTGCCAGCACCGCTCGGGACAGGGGTTCGCCTAATGAAAAACTGTTTTTT. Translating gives CASTARDRGSPNEKLFF.

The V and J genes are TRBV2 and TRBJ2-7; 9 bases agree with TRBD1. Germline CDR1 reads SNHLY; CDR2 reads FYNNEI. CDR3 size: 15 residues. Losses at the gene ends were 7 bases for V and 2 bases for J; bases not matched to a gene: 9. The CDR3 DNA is TGTGCCAGCATCCCGGACCGGGACAGGGCCTACGAGCAGTACTTC. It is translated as CASIPDRDRAYEQYF. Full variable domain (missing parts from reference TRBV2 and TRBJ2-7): EPEVTQTPSHQVTQMGQEVILRCVPISNHLYFYWYRQILGQKVEFLVSFYNNEISEKSEIFDDQFSVERPDGSNFTLKIRSTKLEDSAMYFCASIPDRDRAYEQYFGPGTRLTVT.

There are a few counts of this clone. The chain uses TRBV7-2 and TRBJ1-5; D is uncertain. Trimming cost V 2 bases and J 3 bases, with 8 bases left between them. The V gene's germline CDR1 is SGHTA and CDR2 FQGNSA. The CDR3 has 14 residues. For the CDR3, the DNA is TGTGCCAGCAGCTTAACTTTTGCCAATCAGCCCCAGCATTTT. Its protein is CASSLTFANQPQHF.

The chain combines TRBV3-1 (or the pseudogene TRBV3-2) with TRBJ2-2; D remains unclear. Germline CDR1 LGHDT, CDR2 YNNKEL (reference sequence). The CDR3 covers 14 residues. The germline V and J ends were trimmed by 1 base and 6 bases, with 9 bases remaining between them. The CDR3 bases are TGTGCCAGCAGCCAAGGACATGGCGCCGGGGAGCTGTTTTTT. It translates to CASSQGHGAGELFF.

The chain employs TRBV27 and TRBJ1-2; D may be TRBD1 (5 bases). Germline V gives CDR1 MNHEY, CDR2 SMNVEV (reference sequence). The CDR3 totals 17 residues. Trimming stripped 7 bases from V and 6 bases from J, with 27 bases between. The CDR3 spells CASTSAGVYGAWDGYTF. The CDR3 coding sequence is TGTGCCAGCACCTCGGCGGGGGTTTACGGGGCTTGGGATGGCTACACCTTC.

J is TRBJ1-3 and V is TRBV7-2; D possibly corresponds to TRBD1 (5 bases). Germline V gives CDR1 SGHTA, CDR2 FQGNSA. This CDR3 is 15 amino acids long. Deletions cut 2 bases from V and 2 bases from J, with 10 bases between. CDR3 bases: TGTGCCAGCAGCTTAAGGGGCTGGGCTGGAAACACCATATATTTT. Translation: CASSLRGWAGNTIYF.

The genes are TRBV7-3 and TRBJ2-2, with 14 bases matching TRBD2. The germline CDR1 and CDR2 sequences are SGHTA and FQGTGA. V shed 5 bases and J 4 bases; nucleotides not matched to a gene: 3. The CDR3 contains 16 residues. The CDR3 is CASSRTSGGRTGELFF. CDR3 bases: TGTGCCAGCAGCCGGACTAGCGGGGGGCGCACCGGGGAGCTGTTTTTT. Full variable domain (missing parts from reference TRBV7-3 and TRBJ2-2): GAGVSQTPSNKVTEKGKYVELRCDPISGHTALYWYRQSLGQGPEFLIYFQGTGAADDSGLPNDRFFAVRPEGSVSTLKIQRTERGDSAVYLCASSRTSGGRTGELFFGEGSRLTVL.

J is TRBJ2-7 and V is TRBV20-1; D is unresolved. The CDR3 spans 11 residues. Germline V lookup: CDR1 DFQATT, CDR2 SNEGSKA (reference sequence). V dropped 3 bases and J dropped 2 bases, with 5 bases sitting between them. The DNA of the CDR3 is TGCAGTGCTAGGGGCGCCTACGAGCAGTACTTC. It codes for CSARGAYEQYF.

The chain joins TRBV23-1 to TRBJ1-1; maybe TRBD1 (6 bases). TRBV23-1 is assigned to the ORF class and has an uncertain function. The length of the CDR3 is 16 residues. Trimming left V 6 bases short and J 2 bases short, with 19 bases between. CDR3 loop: CASSRADRHFNTEAFF. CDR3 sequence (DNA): TGCGCCAGCAGCCGTGCCGACAGGCACTTTAACACTGAAGCTTTCTTT.

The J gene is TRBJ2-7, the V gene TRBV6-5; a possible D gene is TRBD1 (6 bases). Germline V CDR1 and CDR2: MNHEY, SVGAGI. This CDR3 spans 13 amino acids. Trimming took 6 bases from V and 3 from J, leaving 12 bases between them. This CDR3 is CASSRDTFYEQYF. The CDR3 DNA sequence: TGTGCCAGCAGCCGGGACACGTTCTACGAGCAGTACTTC.

The CDR3 DNA reads as TGTGCCAGCAGCCCCAAGCGGGGGGCTTACTCCTACGAGCAGTACTTC. Its translation: CASSPKRGAYSYEQYF. The genes are TRBV9 and TRBJ2-7; 9 positions agree with TRBD2. With 4 bases clipped from V and 0 bases from J, the junction kept 8 bases outside the gene matches. This CDR3 has 16 amino acids. Germline CDR1 SGDLS, CDR2 YYNGEE.